The next 7 T cell receptor beta chains were all read from a single sample in a study of blood T cell repertoires in COVID-19. Sequencing was performed with immunoSEQ multiplex PCR; in TCRdb, only in-frame clones are kept and a portion is missing. This sample has 180,000 or so clones, with 80% to 90% found just once. Material for sequencing was peripheral blood. Every receptor here comes from a woman aged 80 or over with COVID-19, enrolled during active disease.

This clone appeared a few times. V usage is TRBV9 and J usage is TRBJ2-3; TRBD1 agrees at 11 bases. This CDR3 comprises 17 residues. Trimming removed 4 bases from V and 5 bases from J; junction bases left unmatched: 12. Germline V gene data show CDR1 as SGDLS and CDR2 as YYNGEE. The CDR3 spells CASSPRGQGAFVDTQYF. The DNA of the CDR3 is TGTGCCAGCAGCCCGAGAGGACAGGGGGCTTTTGTAGATACGCAGTATTTT.

The rearrangement links TRBV7-8 to TRBJ1-1; TRBD1 is a possible D gene (5 bases). The CDR3 totals 12 residues. CDR1 SGHVS and CDR2 FQNEAQ come from the germline V gene. The V end lost 4 bases, the J end lost 3 bases, and 6 bases lay between the germline ends. The CDR3 is CASSSGYTEAFF. CDR3 DNA: TGTGCCAGCAGCTCAGGGTACACTGAAGCTTTCTTT.

The chain has TRBV28 and TRBJ2-1; TRBD2 agrees at 10 bases. V shed 1 base and J 7 bases; nucleotides not matched to a gene: 4. This CDR3 is 15 amino acids long. CDR1 MDHEN and CDR2 SYDVKM come from the germline V gene. For the CDR3, the DNA is TGTGCCAGCAGTTTATTAGCGGGAGGAGGAAATGAGCAGTTCTTC. This sequence encodes CASSLLAGGGNEQFF.

The chain has TRBV5-1 and TRBJ2-4, with 8 bases aligning to TRBD1. The V gene's germline CDR1 is SGHRS and CDR2 YFSETQ. The CDR3 has 16 residues. V trimming: 2 bases; J trimming: 5 bases; junction bases outside the gene matches: 9. This CDR3 is CASSLQPGTGQNIQYF. The DNA for the CDR3 is TGCGCCAGCAGCTTACAACCCGGGACAGGCCAAAACATTCAGTACTTC.

This clone has just a few counts. J is TRBJ2-2 and V is TRBV4-1, with 11 nucleotides matching TRBD1. V gave up 5 bases and J gave up 6 bases; unmatched junction bases: 8. The CDR3 length is 16 residues. Germline V gene lookup returns CDR1 MGHRA and CDR2 YSYEKL. CDR3 coding DNA: TGCGCCAGCAGCAGAAGTCCGGGACAGGGGGCCGGGGAGCTGTTTTTT. This codes for CASSRSPGQGAGELFF.

The chain carries TRBV6-5 and TRBJ2-2; 9 bases map to TRBD1. Germline V gene lookup returns CDR1 MNHEY and CDR2 SVGAGI. The junction had 5 bases not matched to a gene; V was cut back by 6 bases and J by 3 bases. The CDR3 spans 15 residues. The CDR3 region is CASRWDRVYTGELFF. In DNA, the CDR3 is TGTGCCAGCAGGTGGGACAGGGTGTACACCGGGGAGCTGTTTTTT.

The chain carries TRBV11-3 and TRBJ2-3; D might be TRBD2 (6 bases). The V end lost 8 bases, the J end lost 0 bases, and 12 bases lay between the germline ends. This CDR3 region has 14 residues. Per germline, CDR1 SGHNT and CDR2 YENEEA. DNA for the CDR3: TGTGCCAGCGGGTTTAGCGGTAGCACAGATACGCAGTATTTT. It is translated as CASGFSGSTDTQYF.